A single sample gave rise to the 21 T cell receptor beta chains below, sequenced in a study of shared clonotypes between healthy human individuals (dated by TCRdb to between 2020 and 2021). Libraries came from the immunoSEQ multiplex PCR assay. Held by TCRdb, this immuneACCESS table contains in-frame sequences only and omits some clones. Under half of the omission traces to an unresolved V gene where checked; the cause of the rest is unknown. Here the sample has roughly 2,300,000 clones; around 93% occur a single time. The ten largest clones add up to 0.37% of the sample. Sequencing was done on a sample of naive CD4+ T cells from PBMCs. The cell subset or site label, as the study defines it: CD45RA+ positively selected. Receptors originate from a man between 18 and 35 years old in good health. Some clones in this sample may be carry-over from other donors' samples.

The chain's CDR3 is CATSRGRDTQYF. The CDR3 nucleotides read TGTGCCACCAGCAGAGGAAGGGATACGCAGTATTTT. V gene TRBV15 combines with J gene TRBJ2-3; D gene unclear. Trimming left V 1 base short and J 6 bases short, with 5 bases between. The germline gives CDR1 LNHNV, CDR2 YYDKDF (reference sequence). CDR3 length equals 12 residues.

This rearrangement joins TRBV5-1 to TRBJ1-1; 7 bases match TRBD1. The V gene end was trimmed by 0 bases and the J gene end by 1 base; junction bases not matched to a gene: 12. Germline lookup yields CDR1 SGHRS and CDR2 YFSETQ. The CDR3 spans 18 residues. The CDR3 DNA sequence: TGCGCCAGCAGCTTGGATAAACAGGGGACCCTCGGGAACACTGAAGCTTTCTTT. It specifies CASSLDKQGTLGNTEAFF.

This clone was recorded only once. This rearrangement joins TRBV11-2 to TRBJ2-1, with TRBD2 matching 11 bases. Per the germline V gene, CDR1 is SGHAT and CDR2 is FQNNGV. The V gene end was trimmed by 3 bases and the J gene end by 7 bases; junction bases not matched to a gene: 8. The length of the CDR3 is 16 residues. DNA for the CDR3: TGTGCCAGCAGCTTTCATAGCGGGAGGGCTGAGAATGAGCAGTTCTTC. Translated, it gives CASSFHSGRAENEQFF.

This clone appeared a single time. This rearrangement joins TRBV5-1 to TRBJ2-3; TRBD1 matches 9 bases. The germline V gene has CDR1 SGHRS and CDR2 YFSETQ. This CDR3 has 17 amino acids. The V gene end was trimmed by 5 bases and the J gene end by 5 bases; junction bases not matched to a gene: 15. CDR3 DNA: TGCGCCAGCAGACTCATTTACAGGGGGCGAGAGGAAGATACGCAGTATTTT. Its protein product is CASRLIYRGREEDTQYF.

The chain employs TRBV29-1 and TRBJ1-2, with D possibly matching TRBD1 (5 bases). CDR1 and CDR2 from the germline V gene are SQVTM and ANQGSEA. The CDR3 covers 15 residues. The V end was cut by 3 bases, the J end by 0 bases, with 14 bases between. In DNA, the CDR3 is TGCAGCGTTGAGGTACGGACACTAGCTAACTATGGCTACACCTTC. It is translated as CSVEVRTLANYGYTF.

This chain connects TRBV15 to TRBJ2-1; maybe TRBD2 (7 bases). V was pared by 1 base and J by 1 base, with 11 bases between. This CDR3 has 16 residues. The germline V gene encodes CDR1 LNHNV and CDR2 YYDKDF (reference sequence). CDR3 sequence: CATSRAGRGSYNEQFF. The CDR3 coding sequence is TGTGCCACCAGCAGAGCAGGGAGGGGGTCCTACAATGAGCAGTTCTTC.

This clone was recorded once. This chain links TRBV7-3 with TRBJ2-1, with TRBD1 matching 7 bases. Germline V lookup: CDR1 SGHTA, CDR2 FQGTGA. Trimming took 9 bases from V and 6 from J; bases not matched to a gene: 5. The CDR3 sequence is 12 residues long. CDR3 sequence (DNA): TGTGCCAGACAGGGGTCAGGCAATGAGCAGTTCTTC. It translates to CARQGSGNEQFF.

V gene TRBV4-1 combines with J gene TRBJ2-7; D is uncertain. This CDR3 contains 18 residues. Germline CDR1 and CDR2: MGHRA and YSYEKL. V lost 2 bases to trimming and J lost 2 bases, with 22 bases between them. The CDR3, as DNA: TGCGCCAGCAGCCAATATGTGGTTCGGTCGGTAAATACCTACGAGCAGTACTTC. Its translation is CASSQYVVRSVNTYEQYF.

V is TRBV9 and J is TRBJ2-2; D gene ambiguous. V was shortened by 3 bases and J by 1 base, with 13 bases between the two germline ends. The germline gives CDR1 SGDLS, CDR2 YYNGEE. The CDR3 contains 16 residues. CDR3 bases: TGTGCCAGCAGCGCCTCAATAAGCGTGAACACCGGGGAGCTGTTTTTT. Translation gives CASSASISVNTGELFF. The entire variable domain, with the rest obtained from reference TRBV9 and TRBJ2-2, is as follows: DSGVTQTPKHLITATGQRVTLRCSPRSGDLSVYWYQQSLDQGLQFLIQYYNGEERAKGNILERFSAQQFPDLHSELNLSSLELGDSALYFCASSASISVNTGELFFGEGSRLTVL.

CDR3 amino acids: CASSLRYRTQETQYF. The CDR3 DNA reads as TGCGCCAGCAGCTTAAGGTATCGGACCCAAGAGACCCAGTACTTC. V and J are TRBV5-1 and TRBJ2-5, with D unresolved. CDR1 and CDR2 (germline): SGHRS, YFSETQ. The CDR3 contains 15 residues. V was clipped by 2 bases and J by 1 base, with 12 bases between them.

The V gene is TRBV7-7, the J gene TRBJ2-6; perhaps TRBD1 as D (7 bases). In germline, CDR1 is SSHAT, CDR2 FNYEAQ (reference sequence). Trimming took 2 bases from V and 0 from J, leaving 14 bases between them. The CDR3 consists of 18 residues. Here the CDR3 reads CASSLQGGAFSGANVLTF. CDR3 DNA sequence: TGTGCCAGCAGCTTACAGGGGGGAGCCTTCTCTGGGGCCAACGTCCTGACTTTC.

As to this clone: Other nucleotide sequences from this sample produce the same CDR3. This sequence joins TRBV5-1 and TRBJ1-1, with 7 bases identical to TRBD1. Germline trimming cut 4 bases from V and 0 bases from J; bases unmatched to any gene: 3. Germline loops: CDR1 SGHRS, CDR2 YFSETQ. This CDR3 is 14 amino acids long. This CDR3 reads CASSPDRLNTEAFF. In nucleotides, the CDR3 is TGCGCCAGCAGCCCGGACAGGTTGAACACTGAAGCTTTCTTT.

This clone was seen a few times. The chain is built from TRBV25-1 and TRBJ2-2; D might be TRBD2 (6 bases). The V and J ends lost 4 bases and 4 bases respectively, with 16 bases between them. CDR3 length: 16 residues. CDR1 MGHDK and CDR2 SYGVNS come from the germline V gene. CDR3 in DNA: TGTGCCAGCAGTGCATTAGGTCTAGCGACCACCGGGGAGCTGTTTTTT. It translates to CASSALGLATTGELFF.

The gene calls are TRBV9 and TRBJ2-1; D might be TRBD1 (6 bases). The CDR3 has 16 residues. The germline V gene encodes CDR1 SGDLS and CDR2 YYNGEE. Trimming took off 7 bases at V and 4 bases at J, with 21 bases between the two ends. DNA for the CDR3: TGTGCCAGCCAGAGAACGCCGGGACAAGGGTACAATGAGCAGTTCTTC. Amino acids: CASQRTPGQGYNEQFF.

CDR3 in amino acids: CASSLLDSQPNEQFF. The CDR3 coding sequence is TGCGCCAGCAGCTTGCTAGACTCGCAACCTAATGAGCAGTTCTTC. The V gene is TRBV5-1, the J gene TRBJ2-1; D is unclear. Trimming took 1 base from V and 7 from J, leaving 15 bases between them. Germline V gives CDR1 SGHRS, CDR2 YFSETQ. The CDR3 extends over 15 amino acids.

CDR3 DNA: TGTGCCAGCAGCGTAGTCGCTAGCGGGGACAATGAGCAGTTCTTC. Translating gives CASSVVASGDNEQFF. The chain employs TRBV9 and TRBJ2-1, with 9 bases that match TRBD2. The V gene end was trimmed by 0 bases and the J gene end by 5 bases; junction bases not matched to a gene: 3. CDR1 is SGDLS and CDR2 is YYNGEE in the germline V gene. The CDR3 extends over 15 amino acids.

The chain has TRBV21-1 and TRBJ2-1. TRBV21-1 is tagged as a pseudogene. CDR3 size: 14 residues. CDR3 DNA sequence: TGTGCCAGCAGCAAAGTCACCCTCTACAATGAGCAGTTCTTC. Translated, it gives CASSKVTLYNEQFF.

Concerning this clone: A junction end diverges from the germline sequence, so it may reflect a read error. This chain connects TRBV10-3 to TRBJ2-3; D is undetermined. CDR1 ENHRY and CDR2 SYGVKD come from the germline V gene. The CDR3 sequence is 16 residues long. Written as DNA, the CDR3 is TGTACCATCAGTGAGTTTGGGCAGACAAGCACAGATACGCAGTATTTT. Amino acids: CTISEFGQTSTDTQYF.

V and J are TRBV28 and TRBJ1-4; the D is unclear. This CDR3 contains 14 residues. CDR1 and CDR2 (germline): MDHEN, SYDVKM. V dropped 4 bases and J dropped 4 bases, with 10 bases sitting between them. CDR3 in DNA: TGTGCCAGCAGTTCGGGATCCTATAATGAAAAACTGTTTTTT. Translation: CASSSGSYNEKLFF.

This clone was recorded only once. The V gene is TRBV5-1, the J gene TRBJ2-3; D is possibly TRBD2 (6 bases). The CDR3 is made up of 14 amino acids. Looked up from germline, CDR1 is SGHRS and CDR2 is YFSETQ. The germline V and J ends were trimmed by 6 bases and 0 bases, with 11 bases remaining between them. The DNA of the CDR3 is TGCGCCAGCATGAGTAGCGGAAGCACAGATACGCAGTATTTT. Translated: CASMSSGSTDTQYF.

The table lists this clone with a count of one. The chain has TRBV19 and TRBJ1-5; no reliable D call. Trimming pared 7 bases from V and 0 bases from J, leaving 10 bases between. Germline V gene data show CDR1 as LNHDA and CDR2 as SQIVND (reference sequence). The CDR3 extends over 14 amino acids. The chain's CDR3 is CASTNTDSNQPQHF. The CDR3 DNA is TGTGCCAGTACCAATACAGATAGCAATCAGCCCCAGCATTTT.